This TCR beta chain was recovered during a study of neurological immune-mediated disorders. Specified time point: longitudinal time-point 1 (baseline). Every sequencing run generated over 160 million TCR-beta sequences from 15-18 subjects. TCRdb analysed the 5' RACE reads with MiXCR anew, one entry per CDR3 protein. The sample includes some 49,000 distinct CDR3 sequences, 9% to 10% of them seen just once. V lost 4 bases and J 10 bases, leaving 12 bases between the germline ends. Germline V gene sequence: CDR1 SGHRS, CDR2 YFSETQ. This CDR3 comprises 12 residues. This clonotype was seen ten or more times.

Sequenced: PBMCs. This receptor was identified in a woman in her thirties or forties in good health. V is TRBV5-1 and J is TRBJ2-1, with a tentative D call TRBD2 (6 bases). The CDR3 region is CASSISGWEQFF. DNA for the CDR3: TGCGCCAGCAGCATTAGCGGATGGGAGCAGTTCTTC.